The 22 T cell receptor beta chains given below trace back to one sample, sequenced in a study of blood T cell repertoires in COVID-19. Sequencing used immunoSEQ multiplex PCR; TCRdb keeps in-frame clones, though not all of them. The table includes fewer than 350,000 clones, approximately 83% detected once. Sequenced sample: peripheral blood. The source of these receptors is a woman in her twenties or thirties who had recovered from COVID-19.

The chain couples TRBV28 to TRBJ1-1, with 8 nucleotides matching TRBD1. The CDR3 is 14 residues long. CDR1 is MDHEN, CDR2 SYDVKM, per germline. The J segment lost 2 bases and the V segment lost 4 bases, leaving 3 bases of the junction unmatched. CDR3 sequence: CASSSRGRNTEAFF. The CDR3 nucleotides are TGTGCCAGCAGTTCCAGGGGGCGCAACACTGAAGCTTTCTTT. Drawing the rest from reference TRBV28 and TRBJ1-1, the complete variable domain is DVKVTQSSRYLVKRTGEKVFLECVQDMDHENMFWYRQDPGLGLRLIYFSYDVKMKEKGDIPEGYSVSREKKERFSLILESASTNQTSMYLCASSSRGRNTEAFFGQGTRLTVV.

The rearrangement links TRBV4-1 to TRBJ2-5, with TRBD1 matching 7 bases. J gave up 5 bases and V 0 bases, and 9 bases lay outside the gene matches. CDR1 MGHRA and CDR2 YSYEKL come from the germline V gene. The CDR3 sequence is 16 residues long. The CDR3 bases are TGCGCCAGCAGCCAAGAAGGGGGCAGGGGATATGAGACCCAGTACTTC. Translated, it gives CASSQEGGRGYETQYF.

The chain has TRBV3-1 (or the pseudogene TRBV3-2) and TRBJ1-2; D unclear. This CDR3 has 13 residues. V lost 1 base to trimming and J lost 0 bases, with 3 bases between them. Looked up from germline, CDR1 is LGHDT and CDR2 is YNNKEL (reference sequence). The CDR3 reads CASSQVANYGYTF. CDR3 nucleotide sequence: TGTGCCAGCAGCCAAGTAGCTAACTATGGCTACACCTTC.

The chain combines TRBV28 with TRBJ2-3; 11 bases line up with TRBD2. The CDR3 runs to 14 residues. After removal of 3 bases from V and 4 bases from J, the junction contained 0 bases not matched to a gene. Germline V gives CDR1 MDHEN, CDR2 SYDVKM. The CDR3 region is CASSFSGRADTQYF. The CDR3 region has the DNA TGTGCCAGCAGTTTTAGCGGGAGGGCAGATACGCAGTATTTT.

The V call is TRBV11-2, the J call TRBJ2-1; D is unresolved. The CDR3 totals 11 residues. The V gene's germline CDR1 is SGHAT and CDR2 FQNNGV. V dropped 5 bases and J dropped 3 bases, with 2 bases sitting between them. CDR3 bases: TGTGCCAGCAGCCACTACAATGAGCAGTTCTTC. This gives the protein CASSHYNEQFF.

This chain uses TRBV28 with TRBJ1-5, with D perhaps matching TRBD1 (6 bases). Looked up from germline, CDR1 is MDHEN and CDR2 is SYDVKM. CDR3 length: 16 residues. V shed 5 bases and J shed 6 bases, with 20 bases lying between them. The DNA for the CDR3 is TGTGCCAGCAGTCCCCTCATACAGACAGGCAGTCAGCCCCAGCATTTT. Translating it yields CASSPLIQTGSQPQHF.

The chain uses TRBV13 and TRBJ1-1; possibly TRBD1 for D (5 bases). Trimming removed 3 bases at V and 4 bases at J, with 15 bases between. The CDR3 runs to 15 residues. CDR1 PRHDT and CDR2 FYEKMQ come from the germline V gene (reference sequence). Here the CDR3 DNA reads TGTGCCAGCAGCTTCCCCCCCGGGGGGTTCACTGAAGCTTTCTTT. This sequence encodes CASSFPPGGFTEAFF.

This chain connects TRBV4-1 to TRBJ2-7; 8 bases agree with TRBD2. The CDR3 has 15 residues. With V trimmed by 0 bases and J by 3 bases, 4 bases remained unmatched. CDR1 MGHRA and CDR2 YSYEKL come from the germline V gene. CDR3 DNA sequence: TGCGCCAGCAGCCAAGATCGGGGGGGGGTCTACGAGCAGTACTTC. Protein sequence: CASSQDRGGVYEQYF.

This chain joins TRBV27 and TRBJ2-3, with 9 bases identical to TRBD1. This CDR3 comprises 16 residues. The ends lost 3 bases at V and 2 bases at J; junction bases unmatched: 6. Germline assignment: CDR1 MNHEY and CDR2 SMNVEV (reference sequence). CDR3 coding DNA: TGTGCCAGCAGTTTCCCGGGACAGGGTCCCACAGATACGCAGTATTTT. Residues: CASSFPGQGPTDTQYF.

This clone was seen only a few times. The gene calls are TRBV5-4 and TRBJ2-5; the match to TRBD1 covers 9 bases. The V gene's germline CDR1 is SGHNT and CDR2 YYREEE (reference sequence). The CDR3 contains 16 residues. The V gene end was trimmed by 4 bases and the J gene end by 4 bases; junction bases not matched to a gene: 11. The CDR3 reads CASSLKPTGGGETQYF. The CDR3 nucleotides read TGTGCCAGCAGCCTAAAACCTACAGGGGGCGGAGAGACCCAGTACTTC.

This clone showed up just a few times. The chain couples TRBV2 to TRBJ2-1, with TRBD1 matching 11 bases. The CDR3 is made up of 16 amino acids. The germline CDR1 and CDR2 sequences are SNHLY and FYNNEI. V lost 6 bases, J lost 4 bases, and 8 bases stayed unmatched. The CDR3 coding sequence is TGTGCCAGCAGCCCTGGGGGACAGGGGGTGTACAATGAGCAGTTCTTC. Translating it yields CASSPGGQGVYNEQFF.

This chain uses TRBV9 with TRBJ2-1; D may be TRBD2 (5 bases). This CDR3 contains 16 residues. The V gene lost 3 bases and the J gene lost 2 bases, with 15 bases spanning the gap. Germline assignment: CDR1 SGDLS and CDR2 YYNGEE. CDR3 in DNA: TGTGCCAGCAGCGCCCGGGGAGATTTGGCCTACAATGAGCAGTTCTTC. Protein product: CASSARGDLAYNEQFF.

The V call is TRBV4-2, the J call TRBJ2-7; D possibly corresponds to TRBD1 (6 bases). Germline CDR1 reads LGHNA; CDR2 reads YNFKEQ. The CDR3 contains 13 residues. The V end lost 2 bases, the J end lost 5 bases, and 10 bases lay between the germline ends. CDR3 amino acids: CASSQFKGDEQYF. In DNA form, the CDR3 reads TGTGCCAGCAGCCAATTCAAGGGGGACGAGCAGTACTTC.

DNA of the CDR3: TGTGCCTGGAGTGTATTGTCTAACAGAGCCCTCCTTGACTCTGGGGCCAACGTCCTGACTTTC. This sequence encodes CAWSVLSNRALLDSGANVLTF. V usage is TRBV30 and J usage is TRBJ2-6; D uncertain. This CDR3 contains 21 residues. CDR1 and CDR2 (germline): GTSNPN, SVGIG (reference sequence). V was shortened by 0 bases and J by 0 bases, with 24 bases between the two germline ends.

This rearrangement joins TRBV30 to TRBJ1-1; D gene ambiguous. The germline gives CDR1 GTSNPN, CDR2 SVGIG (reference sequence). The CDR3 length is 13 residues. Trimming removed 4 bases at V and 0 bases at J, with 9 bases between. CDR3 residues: CAWNEVMNTEAFF. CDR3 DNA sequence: TGTGCCTGGAACGAGGTAATGAACACTGAAGCTTTCTTT.

The CDR3 region has the DNA TGCGCCAGCAGCCAAGACTCGTGGGGCGGGGGCACAGATACGCAGTATTTT. Translated: CASSQDSWGGGTDTQYF. The chain recombines TRBV4-1 with TRBJ2-3; possibly TRBD2 for D (6 bases). CDR1 MGHRA and CDR2 YSYEKL come from the germline V gene. Trimming shortened V by 0 bases and J by 1 base, and 14 bases separated the two germline ends. CDR3 size: 17 residues.

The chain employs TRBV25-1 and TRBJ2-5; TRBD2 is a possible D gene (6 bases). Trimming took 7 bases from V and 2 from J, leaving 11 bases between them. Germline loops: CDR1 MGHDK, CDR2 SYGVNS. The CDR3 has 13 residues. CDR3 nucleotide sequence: TGTGCCAGCATGACTAGGGCGCAAGAGACCCAGTACTTC. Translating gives CASMTRAQETQYF.

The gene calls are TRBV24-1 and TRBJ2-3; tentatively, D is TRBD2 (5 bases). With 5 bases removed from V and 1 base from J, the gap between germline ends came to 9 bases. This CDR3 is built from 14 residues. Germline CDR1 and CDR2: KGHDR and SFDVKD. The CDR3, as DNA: TGTGCCACCAGTGGAGGGAGAGGCACAGATACGCAGTATTTT. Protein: CATSGGRGTDTQYF.

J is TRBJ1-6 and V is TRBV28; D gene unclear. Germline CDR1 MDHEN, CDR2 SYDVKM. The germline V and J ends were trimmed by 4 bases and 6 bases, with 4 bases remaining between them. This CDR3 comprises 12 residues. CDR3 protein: CASSYLNSPLHF. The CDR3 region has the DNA TGTGCCAGCAGTTATCTTAATTCACCCCTCCACTTT.

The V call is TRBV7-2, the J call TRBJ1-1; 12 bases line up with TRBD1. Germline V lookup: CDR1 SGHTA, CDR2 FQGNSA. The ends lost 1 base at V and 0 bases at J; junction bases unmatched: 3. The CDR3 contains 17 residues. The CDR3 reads CASSLVGQGALNTEAFF. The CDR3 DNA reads TGTGCCAGCAGCTTAGTGGGACAGGGGGCGTTGAACACTGAAGCTTTCTTT. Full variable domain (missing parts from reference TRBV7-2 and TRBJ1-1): GAGVSQSPSNKVTEKGKDVELRCDPISGHTALYWYRQSLGQGLEFLIYFQGNSAPDKSGLPSDRFSAERTGGSVSTLTIQRTQQEDSAVYLCASSLVGQGALNTEAFFGQGTRLTVV.

The CDR3 bases are TGTGCCAGCAGCTTAGGAGGCGGGAGGGCTGTCTCCGAGCAGTACTTC. It translates to CASSLGGGRAVSEQYF. This rearrangement joins TRBV7-2 to TRBJ2-7; 9 bases agree with TRBD2. CDR3 length: 16 residues. J was trimmed by 6 bases and V by 1 base; bases with no gene match: 10. CDR1 is SGHTA, CDR2 FQGNSA, per germline.

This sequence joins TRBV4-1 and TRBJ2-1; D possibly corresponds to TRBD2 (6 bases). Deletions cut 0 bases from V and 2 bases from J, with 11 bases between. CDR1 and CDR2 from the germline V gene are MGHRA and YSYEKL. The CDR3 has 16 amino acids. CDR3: CASSQDRRGTYNEQFF. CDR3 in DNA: TGCGCCAGCAGCCAAGATCGGCGGGGTACCTACAATGAGCAGTTCTTC.